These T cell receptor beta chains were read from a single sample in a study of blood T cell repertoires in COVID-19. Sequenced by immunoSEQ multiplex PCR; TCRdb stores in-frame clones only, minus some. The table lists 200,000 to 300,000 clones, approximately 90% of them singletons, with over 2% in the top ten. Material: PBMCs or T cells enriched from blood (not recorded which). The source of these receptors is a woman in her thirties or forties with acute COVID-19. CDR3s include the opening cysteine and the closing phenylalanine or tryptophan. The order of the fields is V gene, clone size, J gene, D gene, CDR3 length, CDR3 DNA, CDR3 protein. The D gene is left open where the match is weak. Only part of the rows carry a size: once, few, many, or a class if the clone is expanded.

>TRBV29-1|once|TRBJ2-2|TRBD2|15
TGCAGCGCGAGCGGGGGGGGACGGAACACCGGGGAGCTGTTTTTT
CSASGGGRNTGELFF
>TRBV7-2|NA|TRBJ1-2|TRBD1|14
TGTGCCAGCAGCTTCTCCGACAGGGGGCGAGGCTACACCTTC
CASSFSDRGRGYTF
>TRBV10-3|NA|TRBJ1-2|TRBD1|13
TGTGCCATCAGTTGGACAGGGTTTTATGGCTACACCTTC
CAISWTGFYGYTF
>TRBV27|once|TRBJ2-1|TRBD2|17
TGTGCCAGCAGTTCCGGACTAGCGGGAAGGGTATACAATGAGCAGTTCTTC
CASSSGLAGRVYNEQFF
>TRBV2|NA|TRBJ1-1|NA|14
TGTGCCAGCAGCCTACAGGGCGCCAACACTGAAGCTTTCTTT
CASSLQGANTEAFF
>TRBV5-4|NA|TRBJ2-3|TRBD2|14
TGTGCCAGCAGCTTGCGAACTAGCGGAGATACGCAGTATTTT
CASSLRTSGDTQYF
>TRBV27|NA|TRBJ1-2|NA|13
TGTGCCAGCAGTTTACGGGGGGGTTATGGCTACACCTTC
CASSLRGGYGYTF
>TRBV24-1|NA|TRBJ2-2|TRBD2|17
TGTGCCACCAGTGCCCTCCGGGGCGGGAGAAGGCCAGGGGAGCTGTTTTTT
CATSALRGGRRPGELFF
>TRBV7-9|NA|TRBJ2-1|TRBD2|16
TGTGCCAGCAGCTTAGAGAGGACTAGCGGGTACAATGAGCAGTTCTTC
CASSLERTSGYNEQFF
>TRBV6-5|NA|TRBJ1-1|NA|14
TGTGCCAGCAGACTACAGGCTGAGAACACTGAAGCTTTCTTT
CASRLQAENTEAFF
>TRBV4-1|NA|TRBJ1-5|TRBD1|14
TGCGCCAGCAGTTGGACAGGGAGCAATCAGCCCCAGCATTTT
CASSWTGSNQPQHF
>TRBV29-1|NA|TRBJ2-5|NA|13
TGCAGCGTTGAGCCCAGGGTCGAGGAGACCCAGTACTTC
CSVEPRVEETQYF
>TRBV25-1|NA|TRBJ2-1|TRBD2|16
TGTGCCAGCAGTGACCCGGGGGGGGGACTCTCCAATGAGCAGTTCTTC
CASSDPGGGLSNEQFF
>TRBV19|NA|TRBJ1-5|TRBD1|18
TGTGCCAGTAACCCCGGACAGGTCTGGGCTAGGAGCAATCAGCCCCAGCATTTT
CASNPGQVWARSNQPQHF
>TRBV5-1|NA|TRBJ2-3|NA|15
TGCGCCAGCAGAGAGCGGGCATCTAGCACAGATACGCAGTATTTT
CASRERASSTDTQYF
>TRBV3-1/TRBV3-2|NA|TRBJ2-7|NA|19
TGTGCCAGCAGCAACTCCTCCGGAGGCAGGGAGGAATATAGGAACGAGCAGTACTTC
CASSNSSGGREEYRNEQYF